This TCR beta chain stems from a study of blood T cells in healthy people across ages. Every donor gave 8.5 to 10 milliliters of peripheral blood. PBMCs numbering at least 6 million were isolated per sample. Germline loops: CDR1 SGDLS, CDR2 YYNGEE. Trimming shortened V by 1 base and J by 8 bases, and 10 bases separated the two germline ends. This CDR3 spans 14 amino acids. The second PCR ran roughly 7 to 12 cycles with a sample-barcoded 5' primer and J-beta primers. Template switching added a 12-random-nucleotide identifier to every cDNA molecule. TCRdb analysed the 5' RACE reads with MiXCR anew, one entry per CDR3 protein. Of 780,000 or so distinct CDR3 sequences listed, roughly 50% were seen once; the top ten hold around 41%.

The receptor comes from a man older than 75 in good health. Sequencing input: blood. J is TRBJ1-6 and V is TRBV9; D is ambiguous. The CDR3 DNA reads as TGTGCCAGCAGCGTAAGGCAGAAGGATTCACCCCTCCACTTT. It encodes CASSVRQKDSPLHF.